Each of the 26 T cell receptor beta chains below was sequenced from the same sample in a study of blood T cell repertoires in COVID-19. The repertoire was sequenced with immunoSEQ multiplex PCR; TCRdb's copy has only in-frame clones and lacks some. The repertoire holds roughly 220,000 clones, with 84% as singletons. The sequencing input was peripheral blood. Source of these receptors: a woman in her fifties or sixties with acute or convalescent COVID-19.

This rearrangement joins TRBV30 to TRBJ1-1, with D unclear. The ends were cut back, 0 bases at V and 4 bases at J, with 12 bases in the middle. Per the germline V gene, CDR1 is GTSNPN and CDR2 is SVGIG (reference sequence). The length of the CDR3 is 14 residues. CDR3 in amino acids: CAWSVYYPSTEAFF. The CDR3 nucleotides read TGTGCCTGGAGTGTATATTATCCGAGCACTGAAGCTTTCTTT.

DNA for the CDR3: TGTGCCACCAGTGATTTCGAGCGGGGGCGCCCAAGTCCAGAGACCCAGTACTTC. It encodes CATSDFERGRPSPETQYF. The rearrangement uses TRBV24-1 and TRBJ2-5; 8 bases agree with TRBD2. CDR3 length: 18 amino acids. Germline CDR1 KGHDR, CDR2 SFDVKD. V trimming: 1 base; J trimming: 4 bases; junction bases outside the gene matches: 13.

The V and J genes are TRBV18 and TRBJ1-1; a possible D gene is TRBD1 (5 bases). The germline V gene encodes CDR1 KGHSH and CDR2 LQKENI. CDR3 length: 15 residues. Deletions cut 0 bases from V and 6 bases from J, with 14 bases between. The CDR3 protein is CASSPPVSSRAEAFF. The CDR3 region has the DNA TGTGCCAGCTCACCACCTGTCTCTTCCAGGGCTGAAGCTTTCTTT.

The chain recombines TRBV4-1 with TRBJ2-1; D might be TRBD2 (5 bases). The germline gives CDR1 MGHRA, CDR2 YSYEKL. The CDR3 has 15 residues. The V gene lost 0 bases and the J gene lost 7 bases, with 13 bases spanning the gap. The CDR3 coding sequence is TGCGCCAGCAGCCAAGATGAGGGTTTTGTGAATGAGCAGTTCTTC. Protein sequence: CASSQDEGFVNEQFF.

The chain employs TRBV13 and TRBJ2-7; no firm D call. The CDR3 runs 12 residues. Trimming removed 1 base from V and 3 bases from J, with 4 bases in between. Germline V lookup: CDR1 PRHDT, CDR2 FYEKMQ (reference sequence). The CDR3 bases are TGTGCCAGCAGCTTAGCTAGCTACGAGCAGTACTTC. This codes for CASSLASYEQYF.

This clone was recorded only once. V and J are TRBV18 and TRBJ1-1; weak D call: TRBD1 (5 bases). The CDR3 contains 15 residues. V was shortened by 3 bases and J by 1 base, with 12 bases between the two germline ends. The germline V gene encodes CDR1 KGHSH and CDR2 LQKENI. The CDR3 protein is CASSPLAGENTEAFF. For the CDR3, the DNA is TGTGCCAGCTCACCGCTGGCGGGGGAGAACACTGAAGCTTTCTTT.

The chain links TRBV19 to TRBJ1-2; D perhaps matches TRBD1 (5 bases). Germline lookup yields CDR1 LNHDA and CDR2 SQIVND (reference sequence). Trimming took off 8 bases at V and 4 bases at J, with 11 bases between the two ends. The CDR3 sequence is 12 residues long. The CDR3 here is CASDDRGYGYTF. Written as DNA, the CDR3 is TGTGCCAGTGATGACAGAGGCTATGGCTACACCTTC.

This sequence joins TRBV10-3 and TRBJ1-2; perhaps TRBD1 as D (5 bases). The CDR3 extends over 14 amino acids. The V gene lost 6 bases and the J gene lost 8 bases, with 19 bases spanning the gap. Germline loops: CDR1 ENHRY, CDR2 SYGVKD. The CDR3 region has the DNA TGTGCCATCAGCCCCGGGACTCTAGGGACCGGCTACACCTTC. Translating gives CAISPGTLGTGYTF.

The J gene is TRBJ2-1, the V gene TRBV5-4; 8 nucleotides agree with TRBD2. V shed 0 bases and J 0 bases; nucleotides not matched to a gene: 11. The germline V gene has CDR1 SGHNT and CDR2 YYREEE (reference sequence). This CDR3 has 19 residues. The CDR3 sequence: CASSLALSAGGNSYNEQFF. The CDR3 bases are TGTGCCAGCAGCTTGGCACTTTCGGCGGGGGGCAACTCCTACAATGAGCAGTTCTTC.

The CDR3: CASSPGLAGGRETQYF. The CDR3 DNA sequence: TGTGCCAGCAGCCCGGGACTAGCGGGGGGGAGAGAGACCCAGTACTTC. The gene calls are TRBV7-2 and TRBJ2-5; TRBD2 matches at 16 bases. V lost 5 bases and J lost 4; bases outside the gene matches: 4. Germline CDR1 reads SGHTA; CDR2 reads FQGNSA. There are 16 residues in the CDR3.

This chain links TRBV7-9 with TRBJ1-5; TRBD1 matches 7 bases. CDR3 length: 16 residues. Germline assignment: CDR1 SEHNR and CDR2 FQNEAQ (reference sequence). Trimming removed 3 bases from V and 7 bases from J; junction bases left unmatched: 12. The CDR3 DNA reads TGTGCCAGCAGCTTGACCACTTTAGGGGGCCGGCAGCCCCAGCATTTT. Protein sequence: CASSLTTLGGRQPQHF.

This clone was seen a few times. The V and J genes are TRBV5-1 and TRBJ2-7; 9 bases agree with TRBD2. The CDR3 sequence is 15 residues long. V trimming: 1 base; J trimming: 4 bases; junction bases outside the gene matches: 6. Germline assignment: CDR1 SGHRS and CDR2 YFSETQ. The CDR3, as DNA: TGCGCCAGCAGCTTGAAGCGGGAGGACTTATACGAGCAGTACTTC. Residues: CASSLKREDLYEQYF.

This clone came up a few times. The same CDR3 is also encoded by other DNA sequences in this sample. The chain has TRBV12-3 or TRBV12-4 and TRBJ1-2; D call uncertain. V shed 1 base and J shed 6 bases, with 9 bases lying between them. The CDR3 length is 13 residues. The CDR3 DNA is TGTGCCAGCAGTTTAGGAGCTGGGCATGGCTACACCTTC. Encoded protein: CASSLGAGHGYTF.

The chain carries TRBV4-1 and TRBJ1-3, with 8 nucleotides matching TRBD1. CDR1 and CDR2 from the germline V gene are MGHRA and YSYEKL. With 4 bases clipped from V and 1 base from J, the junction kept 3 bases outside the gene matches. The CDR3 covers 15 residues. CDR3: CASSLDRASGNTIYF. Written as DNA, the CDR3 is TGCGCCAGCAGCCTGGACAGGGCATCTGGAAACACCATATATTTT.

The chain joins TRBV27 to TRBJ2-7; 12 bases are a match to TRBD1. V was pared by 0 bases and J by 0 bases, with 15 bases of the junction left unmatched. The CDR3 runs 21 residues. CDR1 MNHEY and CDR2 SMNVEV come from the germline V gene (reference sequence). CDR3: CASSLSFGGQGADSSSYEQYF. The CDR3, as DNA: TGTGCCAGCAGTTTATCATTCGGGGGACAGGGGGCCGATTCTTCCTCCTACGAGCAGTACTTC.

This clone was detected only a few times. The V gene is TRBV4-2, the J gene TRBJ1-1; D is undetermined. The germline CDR1 and CDR2 sequences are LGHNA and YNFKEQ. The V and J ends lost 0 bases and 4 bases respectively, with 12 bases between them. CDR3 length: 15 residues. The CDR3 here is CASSQEGVSGTEAFF. CDR3 nucleotide sequence: TGTGCCAGCAGCCAAGAGGGAGTGTCGGGCACTGAAGCTTTCTTT.

The CDR3 is CASSSRGWVFTEAFF. The DNA for the CDR3 is TGTGCCAGCAGTTCCCGCGGGTGGGTTTTTACTGAAGCTTTCTTT. The chain combines TRBV6-1 with TRBJ1-1; D unresolved. V dropped 5 bases and J dropped 5 bases, with 18 bases sitting between them. Germline assignment: CDR1 MNHNS and CDR2 SASEGT. This CDR3 region has 15 residues.

The V call is TRBV9, the J call TRBJ2-2; 7 nucleotides line up with TRBD1. Germline V lookup: CDR1 SGDLS, CDR2 YYNGEE. V shed 2 bases, J shed 3 bases, and the junction held 7 bases outside the gene matches. The CDR3 has 16 residues. The CDR3 reads CASSVTGTADTGELFF. CDR3 sequence (DNA): TGTGCCAGCAGCGTTACCGGGACAGCTGACACCGGGGAGCTGTTTTTT.

This rearrangement joins TRBV3-1 (or the pseudogene TRBV3-2) to TRBJ2-5; D might be TRBD2 (5 bases). This CDR3 spans 15 amino acids. The V and J ends lost 0 bases and 1 base respectively, with 9 bases between them. The V gene's germline CDR1 is LGHDT and CDR2 YNNKEL (reference sequence). The chain's CDR3 is CASSQDGLPQETQYF. The CDR3, as DNA: TGTGCCAGCAGCCAAGATGGACTGCCCCAAGAGACCCAGTACTTC.

The J gene is TRBJ1-6, the V gene TRBV9; 8 bases are shared with TRBD1. Germline V gene sequence: CDR1 SGDLS, CDR2 YYNGEE. The J segment lost 7 bases and the V segment lost 2 bases, leaving 5 bases of the junction unmatched. This CDR3 spans 15 amino acids. The DNA for the CDR3 is TGTGCCAGCAGCGTCTCGGGACAGGAAAATTCACCCCTCCACTTT. Protein product: CASSVSGQENSPLHF.

Only a few counts were recorded for this clone. This rearrangement joins TRBV19 to TRBJ2-7; possibly TRBD2 for D (5 bases). V shed 6 bases and J shed 0 bases, with 15 bases lying between them. The CDR3 contains 15 residues. In germline, CDR1 is LNHDA, CDR2 SQIVND (reference sequence). CDR3 region: CASRSRDALSYEQYF. The CDR3, as DNA: TGTGCCAGTAGGTCCCGGGATGCCCTCTCCTACGAGCAGTACTTC.

The V and J genes are TRBV14 and TRBJ2-7; TRBD2 might be the D (5 bases). Germline loops: CDR1 SGHDN, CDR2 FVKESK. V was trimmed by 1 base and J by 1 base, leaving 14 bases between them. The CDR3 sequence is 16 residues long. CDR3 loop: CASSQGSGIKSYEQYF. DNA of the CDR3: TGTGCCAGCAGCCAAGGTTCGGGAATCAAATCCTACGAGCAGTACTTC. Full variable domain (missing parts from reference TRBV14 and TRBJ2-7): EAGVTQFPSHSVIEKGQTVTLRCDPISGHDNLYWYRRVMGKEIKFLLHFVKESKQDESGMPNNRFLAERTGGTYSTLKVQPAELEDSGVYFCASSQGSGIKSYEQYFGPGTRLTVT.

The V gene is TRBV10-3, the J gene TRBJ2-1; 12 bases line up with TRBD2. With 6 bases clipped from V and 5 bases from J, the junction kept 5 bases outside the gene matches. Germline lookup yields CDR1 ENHRY and CDR2 SYGVKD. CDR3 length: 15 residues. CDR3 in DNA: TGTGCCATCAGGGAACTAGCGGGGGGACACAATGAGCAGTTCTTC. It is translated as CAIRELAGGHNEQFF.

The chain links TRBV19 to TRBJ1-1; D perhaps matches TRBD1 (5 bases). CDR3 length equals 14 residues. With 5 bases removed from V and 1 base from J, the gap between germline ends came to 11 bases. Germline V gene sequence: CDR1 LNHDA, CDR2 SQIVND (reference sequence). The CDR3 loop reads CASSGREGNTEAFF. The CDR3 DNA reads TGTGCCAGTAGTGGCAGGGAGGGGAACACTGAAGCTTTCTTT.

The chain joins TRBV4-1 to TRBJ1-2; D possibly corresponds to TRBD1 (6 bases). The germline V and J ends were trimmed by 0 bases and 3 bases, with 11 bases remaining between them. This CDR3 spans 15 amino acids. Germline loops: CDR1 MGHRA, CDR2 YSYEKL. CDR3 protein: CASSQDPGADYGYTF. The CDR3 coding sequence is TGCGCCAGCAGCCAAGACCCAGGGGCGGACTATGGCTACACCTTC.

The chain uses TRBV30 and TRBJ1-4; no clear D. V lost 4 bases and J lost 0, with 9 bases in between. This CDR3 has 14 residues. Germline V CDR1 and CDR2: GTSNPN, SVGIG (reference sequence). Here the CDR3 DNA reads TGTGCCTGGACCGACTCTTCAACTAATGAAAAACTGTTTTTT. Its protein is CAWTDSSTNEKLFF.